This TCR beta chain was obtained from a study of T-cell reconstitution after alpha-beta-depleted transplantation in children. This clonotype came up a few times. The V end lost 6 bases, the J end lost 6 bases, and 18 bases lay between the germline ends. CDR1 is DFQATT, CDR2 SNEGSKA, per germline (reference sequence). The CDR3 contains 14 residues. Unique molecular identifiers were built into the TCRbeta library. TCRdb ran MiXCR on the PCR reads and lists one entry per CDR3 protein. The sample shows hundreds of thousands of distinct CDR3 sequences, roughly 15% of them seen only once. This receptor was obtained from a human donor who donated a stem cell graft to a child with acute myeloid leukemia. Sequences were derived from PBMCs from the stem cell graft donor, sampled from the stem cell graft. This chain connects TRBV20-1 to TRBJ2-1, with a tentative D call TRBD2 (6 bases). The CDR3 bases are TGCAGTGCCCGTGACCTGGCGGGGATCAATGAGCAGTTCTTC. Encoded protein: CSARDLAGINEQFF.